What follows is one T cell receptor (beta chain) and its context. The sample belongs to a study of cytotoxic CD8 clonotypes in ibrutinib-treated CLL. The CDR3 runs to 16 residues. The germline V gene has CDR1 SQVTM and CDR2 ANQGSEA. Trimming cost V 7 bases and J 7 bases, with 26 bases left between them. Libraries were prepared by immunoSEQ multiplex PCR; TCRdb keeps only in-frame clonotypes and omits some of them. The repertoire includes hundreds of thousands of clones, under 80% of them detected once, and just over 15% sits in the top ten. This clonotype originated in a human donor with chronic lymphocytic leukemia. The specimen comprised PBMCs, sampled after 24 months of ibrutinib treatment. The chain uses TRBV29-1 and TRBJ2-1; possible D gene TRBD2, 6 bases. The CDR3 loop reads CSGRAVPPQKNNEQFF. The CDR3 nucleotides are TGCAGCGGGAGGGCGGTACCACCCCAGAAGAATAATGAGCAGTTCTTC.